This record looks at one T cell receptor (beta chain) sequence and its context. This record comes from a study of PD-1 blockade in classical Hodgkin lymphoma. Clones were sequenced by immunoSEQ multiplex PCR, and TCRdb holds only the in-frame ones, with some missing. In the table there are roughly 60,000 clones, 91% of which are singletons. Time point reported: cycle 4 day 1 (C4D1), after about 6 weeks of nivolumab. Exposure to brentuximab vedotin varied, and each patient had relapsed following autologous stem cell transplantation. CDR3 length equals 13 residues. Germline V gives CDR1 SGHDN, CDR2 FVKESK. With 1 base removed from V and 14 bases from J, the gap between germline ends came to 17 bases.

The rearrangement joins TRBV14 to TRBJ1-1; D is unresolved. The origin of this receptor is a human donor with classical Hodgkin lymphoma. Specimen: peripheral blood mononuclear cells (PBMCs), collected before the fourth cycle of nivolumab. The chain's CDR3 is CASSQVIGGECFF. As DNA, the CDR3 is TGTGCCAGCAGCCAAGTGATCGGTGGGGAGTGCTTCTTT.